This paragraph reports one T cell receptor beta chain. As handled by the study authors: Estimates of nucleated cell counts were drawn from the amplification of reference gene primers. Measured with immunoSEQ multiplex PCR; TCRdb has only the in-frame clones, and not every one. V and J calls and clone size are as listed in that table; D and trimming were resolved from the DNA. This table has some 170,000 clones, approximately 85% appearing once. The data derive from a study of blood T cell repertoires in COVID-19. Turning to the study itself: Collection of acute and convalescent COVID-19 samples took place in the United States, Italy and Spain. PBMCs, B-cell-depleted T cells, or T cells were the source of the cDNA or gDNA that made up the material.

This CDR3 contains 14 residues. The ends were cut back, 4 bases at V and 5 bases at J, with 15 bases in the middle. Per the germline V gene, CDR1 is SGHRS and CDR2 is YFSETQ. The rearrangement uses TRBV5-1 and TRBJ1-1; D is uncertain. Sample: peripheral blood. The receptor was derived from a man aged 60 to 75 with active or convalescent COVID-19. CDR3 DNA: TGCGCCAGCAGCCCCTGGGCTTTGGGTACTGAAGCTTTCTTT. Translating gives CASSPWALGTEAFF.